This T cell receptor beta chain was identified during a study of graft-versus-host responses after intestinal transplantation. This clone is a singleton in its sample. Antigen: not known. The ends lost 4 bases at V and 6 bases at J; junction bases unmatched: 16. CDR3 length: 17 residues. CDR1 is LNHDA and CDR2 is SQIVND in the germline V gene (reference sequence). Measured with immunoSEQ multiplex PCR; TCRdb has only the in-frame clones, and not every one. The top ten hold approximately 0.56% of the sample, which has 50,000 to 55,000 clones, around 90% seen once. This specimen consisted of unstimulated CD4+ T cells sorted from spleen or lymph node cells, obtained before transplant. This rearrangement joins TRBV19 to TRBJ2-7; 9 positions match TRBD2. This sequence was found in a human donor who was the organ donor for an intestinal transplant. CDR3 nucleotide sequence: TGTGCCAGTAGTAGAATATTGATAGCGGGAGAGGCCGCCGAGCAGTACTTC. Amino acid sequence: CASSRILIAGEAAEQYF.